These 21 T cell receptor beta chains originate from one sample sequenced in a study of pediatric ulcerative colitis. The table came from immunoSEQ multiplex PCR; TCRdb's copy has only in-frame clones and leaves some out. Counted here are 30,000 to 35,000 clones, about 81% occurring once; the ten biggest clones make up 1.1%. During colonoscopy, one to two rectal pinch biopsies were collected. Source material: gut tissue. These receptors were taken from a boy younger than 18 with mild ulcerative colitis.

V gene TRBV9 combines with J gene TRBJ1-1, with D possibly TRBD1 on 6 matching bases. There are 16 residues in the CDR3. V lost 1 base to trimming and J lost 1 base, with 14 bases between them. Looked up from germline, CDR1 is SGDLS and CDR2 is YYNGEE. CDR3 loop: CASSVNRELTNTEAFF. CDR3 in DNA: TGTGCCAGCAGCGTAAACAGGGAGCTTACGAACACTGAAGCTTTCTTT.

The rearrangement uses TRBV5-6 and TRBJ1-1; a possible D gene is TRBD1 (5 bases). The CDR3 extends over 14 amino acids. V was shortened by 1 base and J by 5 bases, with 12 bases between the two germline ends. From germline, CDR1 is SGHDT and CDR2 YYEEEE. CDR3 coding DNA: TGTGCCAGCAGCTTGCGGGGCATGGGGACTGAAGCTTTCTTT. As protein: CASSLRGMGTEAFF.

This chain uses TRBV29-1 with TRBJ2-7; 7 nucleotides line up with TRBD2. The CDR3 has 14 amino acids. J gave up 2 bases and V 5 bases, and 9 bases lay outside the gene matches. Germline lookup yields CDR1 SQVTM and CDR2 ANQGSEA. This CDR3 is CSVWEGWWAYEQYF. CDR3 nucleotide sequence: TGCAGCGTTTGGGAGGGGTGGTGGGCCTACGAGCAGTACTTC.

CDR3 region: CASSLLSGATGGNSPLHF. The CDR3 DNA sequence: TGTGCCAGCAGCTTGTTGAGTGGAGCGACAGGGGGAAATTCACCCCTCCACTTT. This chain connects TRBV5-5 to TRBJ1-6; 9 positions agree with TRBD1. The CDR3 contains 18 residues. Unmatched junction bases numbered 12, after V lost 1 base and J lost 7 bases. CDR1 and CDR2 (germline): SGHKS, YYEKEE (reference sequence). The full variable domain, in which reference TRBV5-5 and TRBJ1-6 provide the parts outside the CDR3, is DAGVTQSPTHLIKTRGQQVTLRCSPISGHKSVSWYQQVLGQGPQFIFQYYEKEERGRGNFPDRFSARQFPNYSSELNVNALLLGDSALYLCASSLLSGATGGNSPLHFGNGTRLTVT.

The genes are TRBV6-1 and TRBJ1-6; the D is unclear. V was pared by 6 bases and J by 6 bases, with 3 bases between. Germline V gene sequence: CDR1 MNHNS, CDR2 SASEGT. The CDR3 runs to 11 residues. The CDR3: CASSLNSPLHF. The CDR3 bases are TGTGCCAGCAGCCTTAATTCACCCCTCCACTTT.

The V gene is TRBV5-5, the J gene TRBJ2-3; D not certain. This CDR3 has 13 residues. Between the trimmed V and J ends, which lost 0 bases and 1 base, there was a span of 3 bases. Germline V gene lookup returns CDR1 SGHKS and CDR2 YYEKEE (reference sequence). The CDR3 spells CASSLVGTDTQYF. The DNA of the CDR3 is TGTGCCAGCAGCTTGGTCGGCACAGATACGCAGTATTTT.

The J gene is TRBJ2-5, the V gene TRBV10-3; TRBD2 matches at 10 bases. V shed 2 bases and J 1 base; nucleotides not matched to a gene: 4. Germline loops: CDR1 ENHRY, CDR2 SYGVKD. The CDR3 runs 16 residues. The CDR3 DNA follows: TGTGCCATCAGTGAGCAGACTAGCGGGCTCCAAGAGACCCAGTACTTC. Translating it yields CAISEQTSGLQETQYF.

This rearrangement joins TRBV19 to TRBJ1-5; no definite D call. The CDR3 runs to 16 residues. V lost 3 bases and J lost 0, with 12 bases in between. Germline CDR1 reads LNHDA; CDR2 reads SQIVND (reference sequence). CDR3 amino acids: CASSIQGHYSNQPQHF. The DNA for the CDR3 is TGTGCCAGTAGTATCCAAGGGCATTATAGCAATCAGCCCCAGCATTTT.

This CDR3 is CASSETGDIYEQYF. The CDR3 nucleotides are TGTGCCAGCAGTGAAACAGGGGATATCTACGAGCAGTACTTC. V usage is TRBV6-1 and J usage is TRBJ2-7, with 7 bases lining up with TRBD1. V lost 2 bases to trimming and J lost 3 bases; unmatched junction nucleotides: 4. This CDR3 has 14 residues. Germline CDR1 MNHNS, CDR2 SASEGT.

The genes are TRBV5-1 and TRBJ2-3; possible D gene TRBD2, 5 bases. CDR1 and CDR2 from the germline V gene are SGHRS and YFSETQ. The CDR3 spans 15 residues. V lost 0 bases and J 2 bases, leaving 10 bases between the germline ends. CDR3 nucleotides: TGCGCCAGCAGCTTGGCCCCGGGGTTCACAGATACGCAGTATTTT. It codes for CASSLAPGFTDTQYF.

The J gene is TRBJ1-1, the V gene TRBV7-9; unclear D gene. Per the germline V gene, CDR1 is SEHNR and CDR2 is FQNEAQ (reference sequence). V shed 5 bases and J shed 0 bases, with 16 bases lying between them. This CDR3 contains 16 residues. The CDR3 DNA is TGTGCCAGCAGCAGATTCCTGACAAGTCTGAACACTGAAGCTTTCTTT. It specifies CASSRFLTSLNTEAFF.

CDR3 loop: CAISPSKAGLAYEQYF. In DNA form, the CDR3 reads TGTGCCATCAGTCCCAGTAAGGCGGGACTGGCCTACGAGCAGTACTTC. V gene TRBV10-3 combines with J gene TRBJ2-7, with a weak D call TRBD2 (6 bases). V was shortened by 5 bases and J by 2 bases, with 19 bases between the two germline ends. From germline, CDR1 is ENHRY and CDR2 SYGVKD. The CDR3 covers 16 residues.

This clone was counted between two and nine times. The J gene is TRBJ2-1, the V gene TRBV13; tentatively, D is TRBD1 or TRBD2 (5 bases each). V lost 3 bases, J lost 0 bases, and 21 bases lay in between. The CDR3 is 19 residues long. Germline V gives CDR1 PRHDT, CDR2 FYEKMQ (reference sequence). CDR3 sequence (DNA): TGTGCCAGCAGCTTTGATGGACTGGGGCCCGTCGCCTCCTACAATGAGCAGTTCTTC. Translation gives CASSFDGLGPVASYNEQFF.

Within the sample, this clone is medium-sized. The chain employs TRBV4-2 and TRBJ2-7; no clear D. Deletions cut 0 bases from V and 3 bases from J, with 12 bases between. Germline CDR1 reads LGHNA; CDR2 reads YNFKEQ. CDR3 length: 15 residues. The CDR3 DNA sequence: TGTGCCAGCAGCCAAGATCTTCAGGATTTCTACGAGCAGTACTTC. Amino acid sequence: CASSQDLQDFYEQYF.

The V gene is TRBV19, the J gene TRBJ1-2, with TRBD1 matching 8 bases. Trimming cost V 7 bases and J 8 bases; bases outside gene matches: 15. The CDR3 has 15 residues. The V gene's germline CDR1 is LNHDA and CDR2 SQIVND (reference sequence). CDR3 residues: CASKSRTGPMRGYTF. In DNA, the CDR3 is TGTGCCAGTAAATCCCGGACAGGGCCTATGCGAGGCTACACCTTC.

Written as DNA, the CDR3 is TGTGCCTGGAGTCCCCTTCAAGAGACCCAGTACTTC. Amino acid sequence: CAWSPLQETQYF. V and J are TRBV30 and TRBJ2-5; D ambiguous. Per the germline V gene, CDR1 is GTSNPN and CDR2 is SVGIG (reference sequence). V lost 2 bases and J 2 bases, leaving 6 bases between the germline ends. The CDR3 has 12 residues.

As DNA, the CDR3 is TGTGCCAGTACTCACCCGGGACAGGGGGTTGTCTACACTGAAGCTTTCTTT. Translated: CASTHPGQGVVYTEAFF. The chain has TRBV2 and TRBJ1-1; the match to TRBD1 covers 11 bases. Trimming removed 9 bases from V and 3 bases from J; junction bases left unmatched: 15. Germline V gives CDR1 SNHLY, CDR2 FYNNEI. The CDR3 has 17 residues.

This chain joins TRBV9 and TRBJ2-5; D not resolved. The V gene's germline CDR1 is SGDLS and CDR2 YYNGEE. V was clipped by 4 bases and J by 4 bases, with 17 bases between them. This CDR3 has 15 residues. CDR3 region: CASSPPENRVETQYF. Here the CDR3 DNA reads TGTGCCAGCAGCCCACCGGAAAATCGTGTAGAGACCCAGTACTTC.

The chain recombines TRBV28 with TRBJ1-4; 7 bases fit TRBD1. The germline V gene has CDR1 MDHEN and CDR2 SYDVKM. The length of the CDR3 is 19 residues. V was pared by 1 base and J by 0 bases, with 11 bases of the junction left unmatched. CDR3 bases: TGTGCCAGCAGTTTATCTTGGGACAGCAGAGGCCCAACTAATGAAAAACTGTTTTTT. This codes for CASSLSWDSRGPTNEKLFF. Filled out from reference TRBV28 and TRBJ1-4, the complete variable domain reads DVKVTQSSRYLVKRTGEKVFLECVQDMDHENMFWYRQDPGLGLRLIYFSYDVKMKEKGDIPEGYSVSREKKERFSLILESASTNQTSMYLCASSLSWDSRGPTNEKLFFGSGTQLSVL.

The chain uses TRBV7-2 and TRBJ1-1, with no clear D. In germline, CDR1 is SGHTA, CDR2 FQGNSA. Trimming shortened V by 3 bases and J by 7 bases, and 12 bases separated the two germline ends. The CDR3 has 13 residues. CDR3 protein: CASSFERVGEAFF. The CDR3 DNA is TGTGCCAGCAGCTTCGAGAGGGTTGGTGAAGCTTTCTTT.

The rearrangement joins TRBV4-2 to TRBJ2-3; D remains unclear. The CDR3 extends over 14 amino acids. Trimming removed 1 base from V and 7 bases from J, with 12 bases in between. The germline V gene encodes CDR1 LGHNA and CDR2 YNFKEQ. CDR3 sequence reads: CASSQGLAANTQYF. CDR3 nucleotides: TGTGCCAGCAGCCAAGGGCTGGCAGCGAATACGCAGTATTTT.